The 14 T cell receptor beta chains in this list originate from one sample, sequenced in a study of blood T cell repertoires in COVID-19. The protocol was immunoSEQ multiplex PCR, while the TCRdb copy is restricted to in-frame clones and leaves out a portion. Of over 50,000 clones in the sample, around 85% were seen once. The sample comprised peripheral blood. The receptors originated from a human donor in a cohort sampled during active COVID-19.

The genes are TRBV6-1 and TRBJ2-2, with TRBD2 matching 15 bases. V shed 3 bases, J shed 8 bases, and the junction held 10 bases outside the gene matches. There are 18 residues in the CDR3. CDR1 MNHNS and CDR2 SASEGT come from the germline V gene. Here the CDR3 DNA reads TGTGCCAGCAGTGATCCCCCGGGGGGACTAGCGGGAGGAGGGGAGCTGTTTTTT. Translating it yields CASSDPPGGLAGGGELFF.

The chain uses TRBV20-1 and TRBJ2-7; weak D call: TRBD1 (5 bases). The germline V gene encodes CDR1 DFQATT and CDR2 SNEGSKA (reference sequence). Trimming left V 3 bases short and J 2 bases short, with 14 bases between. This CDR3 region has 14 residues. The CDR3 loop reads CSASKTAFAYEQYF. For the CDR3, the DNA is TGCAGTGCTAGTAAGACAGCTTTCGCCTACGAGCAGTACTTC.

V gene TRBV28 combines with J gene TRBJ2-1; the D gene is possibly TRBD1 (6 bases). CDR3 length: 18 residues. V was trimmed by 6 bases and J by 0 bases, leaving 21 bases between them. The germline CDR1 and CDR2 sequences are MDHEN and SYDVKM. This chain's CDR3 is CASRPYGQLIHSYNEQFF. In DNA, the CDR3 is TGTGCCAGCAGACCCTATGGACAGCTCATACACTCCTACAATGAGCAGTTCTTC.

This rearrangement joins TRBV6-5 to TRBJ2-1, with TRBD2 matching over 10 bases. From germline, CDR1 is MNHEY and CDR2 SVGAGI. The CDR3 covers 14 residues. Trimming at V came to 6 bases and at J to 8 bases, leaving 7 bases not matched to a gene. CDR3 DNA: TGTGCCAGCAGAACCCCTAGCGGGAGTGATGAGCAGTTCTTC. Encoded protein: CASRTPSGSDEQFF.

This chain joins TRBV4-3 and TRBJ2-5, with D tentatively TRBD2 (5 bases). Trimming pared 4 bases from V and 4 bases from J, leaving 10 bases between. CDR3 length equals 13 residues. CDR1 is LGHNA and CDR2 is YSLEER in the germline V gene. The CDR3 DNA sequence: TGCGCCAGCAGCCCAAGAGAGGGAGAGACCCAGTACTTC. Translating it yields CASSPREGETQYF.

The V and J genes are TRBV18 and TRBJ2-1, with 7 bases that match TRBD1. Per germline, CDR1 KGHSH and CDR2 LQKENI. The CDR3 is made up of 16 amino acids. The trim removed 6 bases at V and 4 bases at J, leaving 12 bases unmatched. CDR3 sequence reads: CASSERGTESYNEQFF. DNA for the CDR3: TGTGCCAGCTCCGAACGAGGGACAGAAAGTTACAATGAGCAGTTCTTC.

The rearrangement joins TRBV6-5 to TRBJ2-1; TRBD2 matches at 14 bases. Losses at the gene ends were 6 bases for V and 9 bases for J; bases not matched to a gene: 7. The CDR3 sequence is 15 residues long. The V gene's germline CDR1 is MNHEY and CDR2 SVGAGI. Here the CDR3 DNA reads TGTGCCAGCAGCCCCGGGACTAGCGGGAGCTCTGAGCAGTTCTTC. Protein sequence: CASSPGTSGSSEQFF.

In DNA form, the CDR3 reads TGTGCCATCAGTGCTTGGCAGGGTGGCTACGAGCAGTACTTC. It yields the protein CAISAWQGGYEQYF. The J gene is TRBJ2-7, the V gene TRBV10-3, with D maybe TRBD1 (5 bases). CDR1 ENHRY and CDR2 SYGVKD come from the germline V gene. The CDR3 runs to 14 residues. The V gene lost 4 bases and the J gene lost 3 bases, with 13 bases spanning the gap.

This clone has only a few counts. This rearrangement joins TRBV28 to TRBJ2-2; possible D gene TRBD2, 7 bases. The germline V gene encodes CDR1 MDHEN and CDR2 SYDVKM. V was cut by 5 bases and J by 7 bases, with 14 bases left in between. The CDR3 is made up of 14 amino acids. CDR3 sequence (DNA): TGTGCCAGCAGTCCCGCGGGGGCCTTCGGGGAGCTGTTTTTT. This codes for CASSPAGAFGELFF.

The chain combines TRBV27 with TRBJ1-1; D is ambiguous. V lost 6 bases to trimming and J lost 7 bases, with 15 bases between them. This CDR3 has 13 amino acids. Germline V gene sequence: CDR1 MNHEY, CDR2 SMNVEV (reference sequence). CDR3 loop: CASSRSYRDEAFF. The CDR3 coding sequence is TGTGCCAGCAGCCGGTCGTATCGGGATGAAGCTTTCTTT.

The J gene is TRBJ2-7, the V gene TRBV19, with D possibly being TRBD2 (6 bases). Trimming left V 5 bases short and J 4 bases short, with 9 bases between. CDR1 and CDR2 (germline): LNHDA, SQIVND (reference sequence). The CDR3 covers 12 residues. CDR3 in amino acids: CASSPGLYEQYF. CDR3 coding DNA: TGTGCCAGTAGTCCGGGACTTTACGAGCAGTACTTC.

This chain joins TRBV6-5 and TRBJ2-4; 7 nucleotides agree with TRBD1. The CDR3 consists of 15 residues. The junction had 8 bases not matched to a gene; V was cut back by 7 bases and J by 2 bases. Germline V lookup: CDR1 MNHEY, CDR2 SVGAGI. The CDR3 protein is CASTEQGRPKNIQYF. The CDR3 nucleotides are TGTGCCAGCACCGAACAGGGGCGGCCCAAAAACATTCAGTACTTC.

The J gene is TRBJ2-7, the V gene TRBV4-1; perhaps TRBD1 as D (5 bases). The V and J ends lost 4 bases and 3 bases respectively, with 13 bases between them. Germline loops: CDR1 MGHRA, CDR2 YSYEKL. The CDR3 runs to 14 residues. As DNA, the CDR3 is TGCGCCAGCAGCCTGGGGCAGGATCTCTACGAGCAGTACTTC. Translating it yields CASSLGQDLYEQYF.

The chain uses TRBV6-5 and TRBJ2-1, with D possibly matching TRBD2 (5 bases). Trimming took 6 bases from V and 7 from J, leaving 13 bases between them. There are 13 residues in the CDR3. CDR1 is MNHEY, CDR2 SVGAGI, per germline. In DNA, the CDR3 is TGTGCCAGCAGATCCGGGAACTCTAATGAGCAGTTCTTC. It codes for CASRSGNSNEQFF.